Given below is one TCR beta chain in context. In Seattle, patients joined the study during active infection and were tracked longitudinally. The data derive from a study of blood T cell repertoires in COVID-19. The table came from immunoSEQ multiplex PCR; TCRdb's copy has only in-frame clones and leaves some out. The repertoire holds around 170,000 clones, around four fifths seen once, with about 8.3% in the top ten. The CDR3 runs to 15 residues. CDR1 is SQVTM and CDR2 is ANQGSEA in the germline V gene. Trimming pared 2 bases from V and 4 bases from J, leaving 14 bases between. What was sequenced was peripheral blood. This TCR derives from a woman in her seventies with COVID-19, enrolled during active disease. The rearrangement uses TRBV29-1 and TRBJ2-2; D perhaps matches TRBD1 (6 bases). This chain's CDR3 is CSVETPKDSTGELFF. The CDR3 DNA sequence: TGCAGCGTTGAAACCCCCAAGGACAGCACCGGGGAGCTGTTTTTT.